Here is one TCR beta chain with its context. Germline CDR1 reads SGDLS; CDR2 reads YYNGEE. The V and J ends lost 0 bases and 0 bases respectively, with 3 bases between them. The CDR3 loop spans 13 amino acids. The data belong to a study of blood T cell repertoires in COVID-19. Study as a whole: The samples span acute and convalescent COVID-19 from the United States, Italy and Spain. PBMCs, B-cell-depleted T cells, or T cells were the source of the cDNA or gDNA that made up the material.

Study processing details: Estimates of nucleated cell counts were drawn from the amplification of reference gene primers. Repertoires were generated with immunoSEQ multiplex PCR, while TCRdb's copy carries only in-frame clones and drops some. V, J and clone size are taken as reported in that table, and D and trimming were inferred from the DNA itself. The profile shows about 310,000 clones, about nine tenths of them singletons. This sequence originates from a man aged 45 to 65 with active or convalescent COVID-19. The chain recombines TRBV9 with TRBJ2-5; D remains unclear. Sequencing input: peripheral blood. CDR3 DNA: TGTGCCAGCAGCGTAGCGGACCAAGAGACCCAGTACTTC. Translation gives CASSVADQETQYF.